The 12 T cell receptor beta chains listed next were all sequenced from one sample in a study of vaccination effects on CD4 cells after COVID-19. CD4+ T cells specific for antigen were expanded with viral peptide pools by the ViraFEST assay before sequencing. Following 10 days of culture, CD4+ T cells were isolated. Vaccine recipients had no previous SARS-CoV-2 infection; their nucleocapsid antibodies were negative. Using immunoSEQ multiplex PCR, the repertoire was profiled, and TCRdb retains in-frame clones only, with some absent. The sample lists over 60,000 clones; 70% to 80% were seen once. Antigens for these TCRs are unknown. The sample was CD4+ T cells from PBMCs cultured with HCoV-NL63 spike peptides, taken before COVID-19 vaccination. These receptors all stem from a human donor who received a COVID-19 vaccine.

V gene TRBV6-5 combines with J gene TRBJ2-6, with TRBD1 matching over 8 bases. V trimming: 6 bases; J trimming: 4 bases; junction bases outside the gene matches: 5. Looked up from germline, CDR1 is MNHEY and CDR2 is SVGAGI. The CDR3 sequence is 15 residues long. CDR3 nucleotide sequence: TGTGCCAGCAGGAGGACAGGGTCCGGGGCCAACGTCCTGACTTTC. Translating gives CASRRTGSGANVLTF.

The V call is TRBV7-8, the J call TRBJ1-5; D possibly corresponds to TRBD1 (5 bases). The CDR3 consists of 13 residues. The germline V and J ends were trimmed by 1 base and 12 bases, with 13 bases remaining between them. The germline V gene encodes CDR1 SGHVS and CDR2 FQNEAQ. CDR3 nucleotide sequence: TGTGCCAGCAGCTTAGGTTTTTTGGGACTCCAGCATTTT. Translation gives CASSLGFLGLQHF.

The chain uses TRBV6-5 and TRBJ1-5; 9 nucleotides line up with TRBD1. Germline V lookup: CDR1 MNHEY, CDR2 SVGAGI. V was pared by 2 bases and J by 5 bases, with 4 bases of the junction left unmatched. The CDR3 spans 15 residues. CDR3 region: CASSYTTGGDQPQHF. As DNA, the CDR3 is TGTGCCAGCAGTTACACGACAGGGGGGGATCAGCCCCAGCATTTT.

This sequence joins TRBV3-1 (or the pseudogene TRBV3-2) and TRBJ2-5; no definite D call. The germline CDR1 and CDR2 sequences are LGHDT and YNNKEL (reference sequence). Trimming stripped 4 bases from V and 3 bases from J, with 12 bases between. CDR3 size: 14 residues. The CDR3 DNA is TGTGCCAGCAGCCTAACGATCGCGGAAGAGACCCAGTACTTC. Protein: CASSLTIAEETQYF.

This clone was seen only once. The J gene is TRBJ1-2, the V gene TRBV24-1, with D possibly being TRBD1 (5 bases). This CDR3 is built from 15 residues. Germline V gene data show CDR1 as KGHDR and CDR2 as SFDVKD. The V and J ends lost 2 bases and 6 bases respectively, with 15 bases between them. In nucleotides, the CDR3 is TGTGCCACCAGTGATTCCCCGCCGATGACAGATGGCTACACCTTC. Its protein is CATSDSPPMTDGYTF.

The chain joins TRBV2 to TRBJ2-3; 7 bases fit TRBD2. CDR3 length equals 15 residues. V lost 4 bases, J lost 4 bases, and 8 bases stayed unmatched. CDR1 is SNHLY and CDR2 is FYNNEI in the germline V gene. CDR3 sequence reads: CASSVRGGGPDTQYF. As DNA, the CDR3 is TGTGCCAGCAGTGTTCGTGGCGGGGGACCAGATACGCAGTATTTT.

The chain carries TRBV2 and TRBJ2-6, with D maybe TRBD2 (5 bases). Looked up from germline, CDR1 is SNHLY and CDR2 is FYNNEI. Trimming stripped 10 bases from V and 2 bases from J, with 21 bases between. The CDR3 sequence is 17 residues long. CDR3 in DNA: TGTGCCACTAGGACCGGGGTAGCCACCCCTGGGGCCAACGTCCTGACTTTC. Its protein product is CATRTGVATPGANVLTF.

This clone was counted only a few times. V is TRBV24-1 and J is TRBJ2-2; 9 bases match TRBD1. The CDR3 runs to 15 residues. Looked up from germline, CDR1 is KGHDR and CDR2 is SFDVKD. J was trimmed by 7 bases and V by 3 bases; bases with no gene match: 5. CDR3 DNA: TGTGCCACCAGTGATCCACAGGGGGCCGGCGGGGAGCTGTTTTTT. It translates to CATSDPQGAGGELFF.

This clone was observed once. The chain is built from TRBV6-5 and TRBJ1-5; D unclear. V was clipped by 0 bases and J by 6 bases, with 12 bases between them. Germline V gene lookup returns CDR1 MNHEY and CDR2 SVGAGI. The CDR3 covers 15 residues. The CDR3 DNA sequence: TGTGCCAGCAGTTACTCGCCGCGGGGAGGTCAGCCCCAGCATTTT. This sequence encodes CASSYSPRGGQPQHF.

Worth noting for this clone: A junction boundary mismatches the germline segment, possibly from a read error. V gene TRBV9 combines with J gene TRBJ2-1, with D possibly being TRBD1 (6 bases). The CDR3 covers 15 residues. The germline V gene encodes CDR1 SGDLS and CDR2 YYNGEE. CDR3 in amino acids: CASSATGTQYSEQFF. CDR3 coding DNA: TGTGCCAGCAGCGCGACCGGGACACAGTACAGTGAGCAGTTCTTC.

This sequence joins TRBV7-2 and TRBJ2-5, with D possibly TRBD2 on 5 matching bases. The CDR3 loop spans 14 amino acids. V was clipped by 4 bases and J by 3 bases, with 12 bases between them. CDR1 SGHTA and CDR2 FQGNSA come from the germline V gene. CDR3 nucleotides: TGTGCCAGCAGCTCCGAGCGGACCGAAGAGACCCAGTACTTC. Translating it yields CASSSERTEETQYF.

The chain carries TRBV3-1 (or the pseudogene TRBV3-2) and TRBJ1-2, with 8 bases aligning to TRBD1. There are 14 residues in the CDR3. Per germline, CDR1 LGHDT and CDR2 YNNKEL (reference sequence). Losses at the gene ends were 4 bases for V and 8 bases for J; bases not matched to a gene: 9. The CDR3 bases are TGTGCCAGCAGCCCGTCAGGACAGGGTGGGGGCTACACCTTC. Amino acids: CASSPSGQGGGYTF.